The 19 T cell receptor beta chains below come from one sample, sequenced in a study of naive and memory T cell subsets. The study, taken as a whole, reports: A few larger clonotypes appeared in naive repertoires, especially CD8, possibly memory cells re-expressing CD45RA.

Two oligonucleotides, mixed equimolar, formed the beta constant-region primer covering TRBC1 and TRBC2. The ligated cDNA underwent four PCR rounds using SP2 and nested alpha and beta constant-region primers. TCRdb re-called the UMI-ligation and nested PCR reads with MiXCR, one entry per CDR3 protein. The sample has under 150,000 distinct CDR3 sequences; approximately 20% are singletons. Antigen specificity for these receptors is unknown. Sequenced input: naive CD8+ T cells from blood. These receptors were collected from a human donor in good health.

This clonotype was seen a few times. The V call is TRBV2, the J call TRBJ2-2; D ambiguous. The CDR3 spans 12 residues. V shed 5 bases and J shed 7 bases, with 8 bases lying between them. CDR1 is SNHLY, CDR2 FYNNEI, per germline. CDR3 coding DNA: TGTGCCAGCAGTACGAACGGCGGGGAGCTGTTTTTT. It translates to CASSTNGGELFF.

This clonotype showed up just a few times. J is TRBJ2-3 and V is TRBV28; D possibly corresponds to TRBD2 (5 bases). CDR1 MDHEN and CDR2 SYDVKM come from the germline V gene. The germline V and J ends were trimmed by 8 bases and 1 base, with 16 bases remaining between them. The CDR3 is 15 amino acids. The CDR3 region has the DNA TGTGCCAGCCAGAGCCCGAAGGAGGGCACAGATACGCAGTATTTT. It is translated as CASQSPKEGTDTQYF. The full variable domain, in which reference TRBV28 and TRBJ2-3 provide the parts outside the CDR3, is DVKVTQSSRYLVKRTGEKVFLECVQDMDHENMFWYRQDPGLGLRLIYFSYDVKMKEKGDIPEGYSVSREKKERFSLILESASTNQTSMYLCASQSPKEGTDTQYFGPGTRLTVL.

There are a few counts of this clonotype. This chain links TRBV20-1 with TRBJ2-7, with 10 bases matching TRBD2. CDR1 and CDR2 from the germline V gene are DFQATT and SNEGSKA (reference sequence). The CDR3 sequence is 13 residues long. The junction had 2 bases not matched to a gene; V was cut back by 2 bases and J by 4 bases. This CDR3 is CSARPSGRYEQYF. CDR3 coding DNA: TGCAGTGCTAGACCTAGCGGGAGATACGAGCAGTACTTC.

The chain joins TRBV29-1 to TRBJ2-7; 8 nucleotides agree with TRBD2. This CDR3 spans 14 amino acids. The ends lost 4 bases at V and 6 bases at J; junction bases unmatched: 11. Germline assignment: CDR1 SQVTM and CDR2 ANQGSEA. For the CDR3, the DNA is TGCAGCGTTGCTCCCGGGACTAGTGAGGCCGAGCAGTACTTC. This translates into CSVAPGTSEAEQYF.

The table lists this clonotype with a count of one. In this CDR3 the conserved last residue, phenylalanine or tryptophan, is missing, so a read error is likely. The chain carries TRBV12-3 or TRBV12-4 and TRBJ1-2, with D maybe TRBD1 (5 bases). The CDR3 is made up of 13 amino acids. The CDR3 here is CASSLGVGYGYTS. In nucleotides, the CDR3 is TGTGCCAGCAGCTTAGGGGTGGGCTATGGCTACACCTCC.

This rearrangement joins TRBV28 to TRBJ2-7, with a tentative D call TRBD1 (6 bases). Trimming stripped 5 bases from V and 5 bases from J, with 16 bases between. The CDR3 is 14 amino acids. Germline V lookup: CDR1 MDHEN, CDR2 SYDVKM. CDR3 region: CASSPYRSGDEQYF. DNA for the CDR3: TGTGCCAGCAGTCCTTATCGGTCAGGGGACGAGCAGTACTTC.

The J gene is TRBJ1-1, the V gene TRBV4-1; D is undetermined. Germline CDR1 reads MGHRA; CDR2 reads YSYEKL. This CDR3 has 13 residues. V was shortened by 3 bases and J by 3 bases, with 8 bases between the two germline ends. In nucleotides, the CDR3 is TGCGCCAGCAGCCATTTGGCGGACACTGAAGCTTTCTTT. As protein: CASSHLADTEAFF.

This clonotype has just a few counts. This chain joins TRBV5-4 and TRBJ2-7, with D maybe TRBD1 (5 bases). Per germline, CDR1 SGHNT and CDR2 YYREEE (reference sequence). The CDR3 has 13 amino acids. V lost 6 bases to trimming and J lost 0 bases, with 10 bases between them. For the CDR3, the DNA is TGTGCCAGCAACCCCGACAGCTCCTACGAGCAGTACTTC. Translation gives CASNPDSSYEQYF.

This chain uses TRBV28 with TRBJ1-1, with 7 bases matching TRBD1. Germline assignment: CDR1 MDHEN and CDR2 SYDVKM. The trim removed 6 bases at V and 1 base at J, leaving 5 bases unmatched. This CDR3 has 14 amino acids. The CDR3 protein is CASRRWTGNTEAFF. The CDR3 nucleotides are TGTGCCAGCAGGAGATGGACAGGGAACACTGAAGCTTTCTTT.

The chain couples TRBV7-9 to TRBJ2-1; no firm D call. Germline assignment: CDR1 SEHNR and CDR2 FQNEAQ (reference sequence). The CDR3 has 15 residues. V was shortened by 6 bases and J by 0 bases, with 12 bases between the two germline ends. DNA for the CDR3: TGTGCCAGCAGATCGGACGGAAGCTCCTACAATGAGCAGTTCTTC. The encoded protein is CASRSDGSSYNEQFF.

This clonotype was counted a few times. V usage is TRBV7-8 and J usage is TRBJ1-5, with D unresolved. The CDR3 spans 16 residues. Looked up from germline, CDR1 is SGHVS and CDR2 is FQNEAQ. V was clipped by 5 bases and J by 0 bases, with 14 bases between them. The CDR3 sequence: CASSPQDLGSNQPQHF. DNA of the CDR3: TGTGCCAGCAGCCCCCAGGACCTCGGTAGCAATCAGCCCCAGCATTTT.

This CDR3 reads CASSSALAGGPFGLETQYF. The CDR3, as DNA: TGCGCCAGCAGCTCGGCCCTAGCGGGAGGGCCGTTTGGACTGGAGACCCAGTACTTC. The genes are TRBV5-1 and TRBJ2-5; 12 positions agree with TRBD2. This CDR3 spans 19 amino acids. The J segment lost 5 bases and the V segment lost 3 bases, leaving 17 bases of the junction unmatched. CDR1 and CDR2 from the germline V gene are SGHRS and YFSETQ.

The V call is TRBV6-6, the J call TRBJ2-2, with 7 bases that match TRBD2. This CDR3 is 18 amino acids long. The germline V gene encodes CDR1 MNHNY and CDR2 SVGAGI (reference sequence). V was clipped by 1 base and J by 1 base; unmatched bases: 9. CDR3: CASSYLEWTRQNTGELFF. CDR3 coding DNA: TGTGCCAGCAGTTACTTGGAATGGACTAGACAGAACACCGGGGAGCTGTTTTTT.

The V gene is TRBV28, the J gene TRBJ2-7; TRBD1 aligns across 10 bases. Unmatched junction bases numbered 7, after V lost 6 bases and J lost 2 bases. This CDR3 is 15 amino acids long. Germline values: CDR1 MDHEN, CDR2 SYDVKM. CDR3 nucleotides: TGTGCCAGCAGGCCATGGGACAGGGGCCCCTACGAGCAGTACTTC. Translation gives CASRPWDRGPYEQYF.

The chain combines TRBV7-9 with TRBJ2-2; D is perhaps TRBD1 or TRBD2 (5 bases each). The V end lost 4 bases, the J end lost 4 bases, and 19 bases lay between the germline ends. The CDR3 runs 17 residues. Germline lookup yields CDR1 SEHNR and CDR2 FQNEAQ (reference sequence). The CDR3 DNA is TGTGCCAGCAGCTCCTCCCCGCTCGGGACGGGCACCGGGGAGCTGTTTTTT. It is translated as CASSSSPLGTGTGELFF.

This clonotype has just a few counts. The chain couples TRBV28 to TRBJ1-6; 7 bases line up with TRBD1. From germline, CDR1 is MDHEN and CDR2 SYDVKM. V shed 4 bases, J shed 9 bases, and the junction held 9 bases outside the gene matches. The CDR3 runs to 15 residues. DNA of the CDR3: TGTGCCAGCAGTTACACAGGGGATCGAGGTTCACCCCTCCACTTT. Translation: CASSYTGDRGSPLHF.

The J gene is TRBJ2-7, the V gene TRBV29-1; unclear D gene. There are 12 residues in the CDR3. In germline, CDR1 is SQVTM, CDR2 ANQGSEA. The V end was cut by 2 bases, the J end by 3 bases, with 8 bases between. The CDR3 nucleotides are TGCAGCGTTGAATCTGGGGACTACGAGCAGTACTTC. Its protein is CSVESGDYEQYF.

This clonotype was observed a handful of times. J is TRBJ1-1 and V is TRBV7-8; D gene ambiguous. CDR3 size: 12 residues. The germline gives CDR1 SGHVS, CDR2 FQNEAQ. Trimming removed 5 bases at V and 4 bases at J, with 8 bases between. The CDR3 coding sequence is TGTGCCAGCAGCCTCGTGAGCACTGAAGCTTTCTTT. This encodes CASSLVSTEAFF.

The V gene is TRBV28, the J gene TRBJ2-2; 7 bases agree with TRBD1. V dropped 3 bases and J dropped 4; count of bases not matched to a gene: 11. The CDR3 sequence is 17 residues long. Germline V gene lookup returns CDR1 MDHEN and CDR2 SYDVKM. The CDR3 coding sequence is TGTGCCAGCAGTTTGCTCGAGGGGGCGCTTCTCACCGGGGAGCTGTTTTTT. This codes for CASSLLEGALLTGELFF.